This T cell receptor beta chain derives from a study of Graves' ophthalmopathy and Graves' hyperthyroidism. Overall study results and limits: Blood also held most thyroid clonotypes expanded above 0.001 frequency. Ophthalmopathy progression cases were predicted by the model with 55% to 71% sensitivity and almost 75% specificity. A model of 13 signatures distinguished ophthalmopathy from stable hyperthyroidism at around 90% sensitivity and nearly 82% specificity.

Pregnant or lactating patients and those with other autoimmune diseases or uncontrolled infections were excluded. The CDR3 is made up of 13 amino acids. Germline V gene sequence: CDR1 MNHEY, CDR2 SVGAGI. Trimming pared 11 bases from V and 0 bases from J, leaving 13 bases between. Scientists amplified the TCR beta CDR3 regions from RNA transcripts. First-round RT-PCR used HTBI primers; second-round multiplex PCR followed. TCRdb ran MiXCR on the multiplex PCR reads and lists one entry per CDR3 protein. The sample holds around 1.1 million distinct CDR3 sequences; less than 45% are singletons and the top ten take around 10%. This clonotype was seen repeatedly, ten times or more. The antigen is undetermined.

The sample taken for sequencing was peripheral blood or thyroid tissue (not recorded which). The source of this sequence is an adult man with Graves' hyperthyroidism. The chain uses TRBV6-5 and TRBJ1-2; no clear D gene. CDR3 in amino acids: CAARGTANYGYTF. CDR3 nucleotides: TGTGCCGCTCGGGGAACAGCTAACTATGGCTACACCTTC.